Sequencing of this T cell receptor (beta chain) was carried out in a study of cytomegalovirus exposure and HLA in healthy donors. Whole-study results and caveats: In presence/absence analyses, roughly uniform sequencing depth across donors was assumed. The CMV antigen specificity of a few CMV-associated chains was confirmed through in vitro analysis.

Turning to this clone: Its antigen is not identified.

The PCR had 60 Vbeta and 13 Jbeta primers. Some clones are missing from TCRdb's copy, which holds only in-frame ones; the method was immunoSEQ multiplex PCR. In the table there are 200,000 to 250,000 clones, more than 60% of which are singletons. Trimming stripped 1 base from V and 3 bases from J, with 9 bases between. This CDR3 comprises 14 residues. CDR1 and CDR2 (germline): LNHDA, SQIVND (reference sequence). This chain connects TRBV19 to TRBJ1-2; tentatively, D is TRBD1 (6 bases). This TCR derives from a girl aged 2-10 years in good health and CMV-seronegative. Sequencing used PBMCs. CDR3 region: CASSIGWTDYGYTF. CDR3 sequence (DNA): TGTGCCAGTAGTATAGGTTGGACAGACTATGGCTACACCTTC.